This T cell receptor beta chain came from a study of blood T cell repertoires in COVID-19. The overall study: T cells, B-cell-depleted T cells, or PBMCs provided the cDNA or gDNA that served as material.

The assay was immunoSEQ multiplex PCR, and TCRdb's table has in-frame clones only and misses some. The sample yields 230,000 or so clones, just over 85% seen once. Trimming left V 9 bases short and J 2 bases short, with 4 bases between. The CDR3 runs to 12 residues. CDR1 KGHDR and CDR2 SFDVKD come from the germline V gene. The sequenced sample was PBMCs or T cells enriched from blood (not recorded which). V is TRBV24-1 and J is TRBJ2-6; no reliable D call. This TCR was sampled from a woman between 45 and 60 years old with acute COVID-19. The CDR3, as DNA: TGTGCCACCTCGGCTGGGGCCAACGTCCTGACTTTC. This sequence encodes CATSAGANVLTF.